Described below is a single T cell receptor beta chain sequence and its context. Its specific antigen is unknown. Per-nucleotide qualities are absent, and no much larger clonotype sits a single base away. The cohort comprised fewer than 750 healthy bone marrow donors. Cohort members were all nominally healthy when sampled, although unrecorded immune exposures were likely present. The donor was CMV seronegative and was included in the group of several hundred seronegative cohort members. Each donor provided a peripheral blood sample, and peripheral blood mononuclear cells were used for TCR beta sequencing. The Qiagen DNeasy Blood Extraction Kit was used to extract genomic DNA from the blood cell samples. The data derive from a study of cytomegalovirus exposure and HLA in healthy donors (dated by TCRdb to 2015 to 2018). Looking at the study overall: An earlier analysis of some 500 of the donors reported about 250 Gb of sequence data and 100 million to 140 million unique TCR beta sequences from roughly 180 million T cells. An early release that covered fewer than 800 HLA-typed donors contained around 300 gigabases of sequencing data and tens of millions of unique TCR sequences. Of the roughly 400 genotyped donors, 65% to 90% were placed in the genetic ancestry cluster associated with self-reported Caucasian donors. The study aimed to test whether cataloging public T cell receptors could reveal signatures of past pathogen exposure. The T cell repertoires of some 670 subjects were profiled by immunosequencing and related to cytomegalovirus serostatus. A separate validation cohort of 90 to 150 different subjects was used in addition to the 666-subject first cohort. High-throughput TCR immunosequencing, statistical association of individual TCRs with disease status, and machine learning were combined to predict cytomegalovirus infection status. To study patterns of TCR occurrence, a later analysis re-analyzed previously published TCR beta repertoires from 666 donors and added high-resolution HLA genotyping. In the later analysis, no new phenotypic data were used to find candidate immune exposures; instead, reliance was placed on TCR beta sequences and their occurrence across donors. In an earlier analysis of 587 of the donors, high-throughput TCR beta sequencing was used to judge whether each TCR beta V gene segment behaved as functional or pseudogenic. Donor age, sex, ethnicity and CMV serostatus were compiled alongside the repertoire data. A later genetic analysis used genome-wide SNP genotypes for 398 of the 666 donors, treating that subset as a discovery cohort. Every discovery cohort repertoire had been produced on one sequencing platform. HLA typing covered class I and class II loci at four-digit resolution. Typing coverage varied by locus: roughly 629-630 donors for A, B, C, DRB1 and DQB1; some 520 for DQA1; about 570 for DPA1; around 490 for DPB1. Because of strong linkage in the cohort, four to six DR-DQ haplotypes were treated as single units for association and clustering. On average, over 200,000 unique TCR beta nucleotide sequences were sequenced per donor among some 430 genotyped donors of the cohort, with roughly 19% of those sequences being non-productive.

Library preparation employed the immunoSEQ multiplex PCR assay. For the multiplex PCR, a mixture combining 60 forward primers for TCR Vbeta segments and 13 reverse primers for TCR Jbeta segments was used. The CDR3 region of rearranged TCR beta genes was amplified from genomic DNA with a multiplex PCR assay. On the Illumina HiSeq System, the amplified TCR beta libraries were sequenced as 87-base-pair reads. The study's processing was this. In a later analysis, tens of millions of unique TCR beta chains were counted across the 666 repertoires, and roughly 9.9 million of these chains were shared by at least two donors. To remove PCR and sequencing errors, raw reads were error-corrected and collapsed into unique sequences using a nearest-neighbor algorithm that merged closely related sequences. V, D and J gene segments were assigned by aligning CDR3 sequences to IMGT reference sequences. For a sequence to be retained, a match of at least six nucleotides was required to both a V gene segment and a J gene segment. A rearrangement was called productive if the CDR3 had no stop codons and remained in frame with V and J, and every other rearrangement was called non-productive. Following IMGT convention, CDR3 was defined as the stretch from the second conserved V-encoded cysteine up to the conserved J-encoded phenylalanine. The earlier analysis of 450 to 750 of the donors excluded any sequence lacking an unambiguous match to a single V gene segment. An earlier analysis of 500 to 700 of the donors classified V segments as functional when productive rearrangements were above 56.7% and as segregating when the standard deviation between donors was above 5%. To diagnose cytomegalovirus status from the catalog of TCR beta chain sequences, a statistical classification framework was built. In a later analysis, V and J genes were assigned by comparing TCR nucleotide sequences against IMGT/GENE-DB human TR gene sequences. In a later analysis, CDR3 sequences and most-parsimonious VDJ recombination scenarios were assigned using the TCRdist pipeline. In a later analysis, every TCR beta chain was defined by the combination of its CDR3 amino acid sequence and its V-gene family, and reads without a unique V-gene family were dropped. A later analysis removed 592 highly shared, low-generation-probability nucleotide sequences to deal with suspected cross-contamination and a sequencing artifact. A later analysis calculated a clonal expansion index for each public chain from normalized within-repertoire ranks of inferred template counts. In a later analysis, generation probabilities were computed with a VDJ recombination model fitted to out-of-frame rearrangements, and the resulting probabilities were checked against IGoR. In a later analysis, hypergeometric tests were used to score TCR-TCR, TCR-HLA and TCR-CMV co-occurrence, with a repertoire-size bias correction applied to TCR pairs. A later analysis estimated false discovery rates by permuting HLA or CMV assignments 20 times. A later analysis grouped co-occurring TCRs with DBSCAN, adding TCRdist sequence similarity when clustering within HLA-allele-positive subsets. Co-occurrence clustering excluded repertoires with fewer than 30,000 or more than 120,000 public chains, plus five with anomalous nucleotide sharing. TCRdb re-hosts the immuneACCESS table, in-frame sequences only. Its copies lack some clones; in the studies checked, an unresolved V gene accounts for under half of them, and the cause for the rest is not known. The V and J calls and clone size were taken over from that table, and D and trimming were inferred from the DNA. Across this sample there are roughly 190,000 clones, with around 87% seen only once. About 1% of the sample is held by the ten biggest clonotypes.

The germline ends are 9 bases apart after V is trimmed by 1 base and J by 0 bases. From the cysteine up to the phenylalanine, the CDR3 has a length of 16 residues. Here the CDR3 DNA is all that survives: 48 bases in frame from base 1. From the germline V gene (reference sequence), CDR1 is LNHNV and CDR2 is YYDKDF. On the study overall, not on this receptor specifically: Most CMV-associated TCR beta chains appeared to be HLA-restricted in a later analysis, and the HLA associations seemed to be driven largely by CMV exposure. Correlated functional status among segregating V segments might be attributable to linkage disequilibrium, but an unknown experimental factor could not be ruled out. Compared with the roughly 700-donor mean, donors in an Asian-associated ancestry cluster had fewer N-insertions in productive TCRs, according to a later genetic analysis. The earlier analysis of about 600 of the donors excluded approximately 15 rarely observed V segments, including chromosome 9 orphons, because counts were too low. In this cohort, only TCR beta chains were sequenced, and detectable features were limited by the absence of alpha or paired-chain data. In an earlier analysis of 587 of the donors, most TCR beta V segments were observed in productive rearrangements about 90% or about 30% of the time, broadly matching IMGT annotations. Across donors, most TCR sequences were observed very rarely, whereas some public TCRs were present in many individuals. Presence/absence analyses assumed roughly uniform sequencing depth across donors, an assumption that may not hold. According to a later analysis, parvovirus B19, influenza, CMV and Epstein-Barr virus appeared linked to several top co-occurrence clusters. The authors suggested that the approach could potentially be generalized to other disease states and immunological phenotypes. When HLA alleles, especially DR and DQ, strongly co-occurred, TCR associations were difficult to assign to individual alleles. In vitro tests confirmed that a few of the cytomegalovirus-associated TCR beta chains recognize cytomegalovirus antigens. According to a later analysis, TCR association rates differed among HLA loci, with DRB1 alleles showing the most associated TCRs and HLA-C alleles showing the fewest. Some IMGT-functional V segments, including TRBV6-2 and TRBV6-3, could not be distinguished by the 87-base-pair reads and were therefore excluded. Cytomegalovirus status was reported to be diagnosed by the classifier with high specificity and sensitivity in both the original and validation cohorts. A later analysis found that HLA-associated TCR beta chains were more clonally expanded and had lower generation probabilities than equally common non-associated chains. A cluster of highly shared sequence variants was judged likely to represent a technical artifact of the sequencing pipeline. In a later genetic analysis, a missense DCLRE1C variant was associated with V-gene and J-gene trimming of TCR beta chains, and the association was replicated in an independent cohort. For the cohort, immune exposure information was limited to CMV serostatus. In a later analysis, some 17,000 TCR beta sequences were associated with specific HLA alleles at a false discovery rate of 0.05. A further reported finding was that TCR beta sequences accurately predicted the HLA-A and HLA-B alleles for most subjects in the first cohort. Because HLA typing was unavailable for some donors at each locus, only the typed subset was used in association tests. A total of fewer than 200 TCR beta chains were listed by the study as associated with cytomegalovirus.

This TCR was sampled from a boy between 2 and 10 years old in good health and CMV-seronegative. Sample: PBMCs. The chain was built from TRBV15 and TRBJ2-2; the D gene remains uncertain. The CDR3 protein sequence reads: CATSRVGTANTGELFF. DNA sequence: TGTGCCACCAGCAGAGTCGGCACAGCGAACACCGGGGAGCTGTTTTTT.